The T cell receptor beta chain described here comes from a study of STAT5B mutations in CD4+ large granular lymphocyte leukemia. Study results and caveats: Compared with healthy controls (2/35), patient top clones favored TRBV06 (8/27). Without putative leukemic clones, patient CD4-sorted repertoires remained more clonal than healthy CD4+ repertoires. No patients shared main leukemic clonotypes, though less than 30% appeared at low frequency elsewhere.

Assay: immunoSEQ multiplex PCR; the TCRdb copy retains only in-frame clones and omits some. Among 40,000 to 45,000 clones listed, roughly 84% were seen once. Points on this clone: The antigen is unknown.

Buffy coats from healthy blood donors served as controls. The CDR3 contains 14 residues. The V end was cut by 0 bases, the J end by 1 base, with 7 bases between. Germline V lookup: CDR1 SGHRS, CDR2 YFSETQ. The sequenced sample consisted of CD4+ T cells from blood buffy coats. The clonotype comes from a human donor in good health. The chain links TRBV5-1 to TRBJ1-1, with D unclear. The CDR3 reads CASSLALGNTEAFF. The CDR3, as DNA: TGCGCCAGCAGCTTGGCTCTAGGGAACACTGAAGCTTTCTTT.